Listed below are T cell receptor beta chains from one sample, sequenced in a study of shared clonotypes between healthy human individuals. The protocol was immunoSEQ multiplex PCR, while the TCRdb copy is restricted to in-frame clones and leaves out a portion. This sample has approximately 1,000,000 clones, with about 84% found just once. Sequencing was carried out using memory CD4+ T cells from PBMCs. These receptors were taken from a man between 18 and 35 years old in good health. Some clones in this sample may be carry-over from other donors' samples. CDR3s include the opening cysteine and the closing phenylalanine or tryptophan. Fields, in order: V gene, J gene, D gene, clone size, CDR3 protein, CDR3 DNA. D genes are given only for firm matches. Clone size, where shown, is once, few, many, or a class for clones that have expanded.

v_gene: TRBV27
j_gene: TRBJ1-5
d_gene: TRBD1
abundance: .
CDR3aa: CASRKSGQGGFNQPQHF
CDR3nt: TGTGCCAGCAGGAAAAGCGGACAGGGGGGGTTCAATCAGCCCCAGCATTTT

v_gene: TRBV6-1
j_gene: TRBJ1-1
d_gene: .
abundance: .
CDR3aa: CASRQGLMNTEAFF
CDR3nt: TGTGCCAGCAGACAGGGATTAATGAACACTGAAGCTTTCTTT

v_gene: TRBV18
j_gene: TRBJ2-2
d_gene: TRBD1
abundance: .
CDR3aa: CASSPRGTGDAGELFF
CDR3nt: TGTGCCAGCTCACCACGCGGGACAGGGGACGCCGGGGAGCTGTTTTTT

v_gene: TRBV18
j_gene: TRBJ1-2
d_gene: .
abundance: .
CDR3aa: CASSETKTGTGYTF
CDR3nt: TGTGCCAGCTCAGAAACAAAAACAGGGACCGGCTACACCTTC

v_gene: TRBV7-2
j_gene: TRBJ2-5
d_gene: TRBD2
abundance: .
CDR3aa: CASSLLAGQETQYF
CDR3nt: TGTGCCAGCAGCTTACTAGCGGGACAAGAGACCCAGTACTTC

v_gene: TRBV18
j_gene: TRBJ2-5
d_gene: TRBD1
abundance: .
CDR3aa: CASSPRTGQETQYF
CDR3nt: TGTGCCAGCTCACCCCGGACAGGGCAGGAGACCCAGTACTTC

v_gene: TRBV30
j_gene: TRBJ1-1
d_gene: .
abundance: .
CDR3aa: CAWRITGEAFF
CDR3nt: TGTGCCTGGAGGATTACAGGAGAAGCTTTCTTT

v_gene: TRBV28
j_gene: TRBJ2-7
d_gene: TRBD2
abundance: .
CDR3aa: CASSSTSGGSYEQYF
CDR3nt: TGTGCCAGCAGCTCTACTAGCGGGGGCTCCTACGAGCAGTACTTC

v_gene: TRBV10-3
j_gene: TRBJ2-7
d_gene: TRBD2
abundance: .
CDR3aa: CAIRRTSGSSYEQYF
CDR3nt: TGTGCCATCAGGAGGACTAGCGGGAGCTCCTACGAGCAGTACTTC

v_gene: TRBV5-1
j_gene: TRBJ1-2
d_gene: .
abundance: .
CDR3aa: CASSEDNYGYTF
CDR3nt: TGCGCCAGCAGCGAGGACAACTATGGCTACACCTTC

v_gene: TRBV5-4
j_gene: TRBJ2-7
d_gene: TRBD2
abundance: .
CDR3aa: CASSWGGSSSYEQYF
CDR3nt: TGTGCCAGCAGCTGGGGGGGGTCCAGCTCCTACGAGCAGTACTTC

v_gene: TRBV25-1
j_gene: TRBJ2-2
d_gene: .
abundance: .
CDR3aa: CASSESWTLNTGELFF
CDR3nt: TGTGCCAGCAGTGAATCGTGGACTCTGAACACCGGGGAGCTGTTTTTT

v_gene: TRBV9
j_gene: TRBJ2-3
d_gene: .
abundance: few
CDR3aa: CASSLLLAGTDTQYF
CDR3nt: TGTGCCAGCAGCCTACTACTGGCGGGCACAGATACGCAGTATTTT

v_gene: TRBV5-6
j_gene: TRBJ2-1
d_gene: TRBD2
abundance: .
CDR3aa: CASSVGLAGINNEQFF
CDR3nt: TGTGCCAGCAGCGTAGGACTAGCGGGGATAAACAATGAGCAGTTCTTC

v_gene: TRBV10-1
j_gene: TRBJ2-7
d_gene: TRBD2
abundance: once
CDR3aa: CATLGSLAEGYEQYF
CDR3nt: TGCGCCACCTTAGGATCACTAGCGGAGGGTTACGAGCAGTACTTC

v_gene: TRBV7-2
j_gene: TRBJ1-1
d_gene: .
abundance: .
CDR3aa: CASSLPRQTNTEAFF
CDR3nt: TGTGCCAGCAGCTTACCGAGGCAGACGAACACTGAAGCTTTCTTT

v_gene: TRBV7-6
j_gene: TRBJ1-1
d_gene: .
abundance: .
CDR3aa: CASSLDSNTEAFF
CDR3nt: TGTGCCAGCAGCTTAGACTCGAACACTGAAGCTTTCTTT

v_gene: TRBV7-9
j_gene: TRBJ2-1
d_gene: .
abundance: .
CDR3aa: CASSLGRSNEQFF
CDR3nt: TGTGCCAGCAGCTTAGGCAGGTCCAATGAGCAGTTCTTC

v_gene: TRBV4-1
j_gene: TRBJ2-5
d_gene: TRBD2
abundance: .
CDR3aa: CASSQDRGLAGVETQYF
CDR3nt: TGCGCCAGCAGCCAAGATCGGGGACTAGCGGGAGTGGAGACCCAGTACTTC

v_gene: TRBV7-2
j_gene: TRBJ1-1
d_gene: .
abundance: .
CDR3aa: CASSPDSTPTEAFF
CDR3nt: TGTGCCAGCAGCCCTGACAGCACCCCCACTGAAGCTTTCTTT

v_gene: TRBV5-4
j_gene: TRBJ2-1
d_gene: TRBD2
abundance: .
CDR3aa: CASSLPRGSFVSNEQFF
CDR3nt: TGTGCCAGCAGCTTACCTCGCGGGAGCTTTGTATCCAATGAGCAGTTCTTC

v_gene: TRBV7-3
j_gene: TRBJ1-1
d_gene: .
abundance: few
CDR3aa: CASSLTPGDNTEAFF
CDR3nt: TGTGCCAGCAGCTTAACACCGGGTGACAACACTGAAGCTTTCTTT

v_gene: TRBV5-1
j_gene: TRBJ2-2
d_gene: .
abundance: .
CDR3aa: CASSLQGSRTGELFF
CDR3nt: TGCGCCAGCAGCTTGCAGGGATCGAGGACCGGGGAGCTGTTTTTT

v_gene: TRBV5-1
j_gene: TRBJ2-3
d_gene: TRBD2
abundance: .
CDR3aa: CASSWGGVADTQYF
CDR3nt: TGCGCCAGCAGCTGGGGGGGAGTCGCAGATACGCAGTATTTT

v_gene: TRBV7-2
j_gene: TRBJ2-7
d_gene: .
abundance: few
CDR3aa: CASSATYGGSMSEQYF
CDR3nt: TGTGCCAGCAGCGCAACCTACGGGGGTTCTATGAGCGAGCAGTACTTC

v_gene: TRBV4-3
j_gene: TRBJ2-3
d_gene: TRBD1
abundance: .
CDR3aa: CASSQKTGGGDTQYF
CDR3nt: TGCGCCAGCAGCCAAAAAACAGGGGGCGGAGATACGCAGTATTTT

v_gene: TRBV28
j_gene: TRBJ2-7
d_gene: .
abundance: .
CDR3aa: CASTGPSYEQYF
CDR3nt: TGTGCCAGCACCGGACCCTCCTACGAGCAGTACTTC

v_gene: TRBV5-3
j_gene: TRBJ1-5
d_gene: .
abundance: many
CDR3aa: CARSPPGGRTSNQPQHF
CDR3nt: TGTGCCAGAAGCCCGCCGGGGGGGCGGACTAGCAATCAGCCCCAGCATTTT

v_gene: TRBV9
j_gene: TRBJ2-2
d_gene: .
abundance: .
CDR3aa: CASSAKNTGELFF
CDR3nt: TGTGCCAGCAGCGCAAAGAACACCGGGGAGCTGTTTTTT

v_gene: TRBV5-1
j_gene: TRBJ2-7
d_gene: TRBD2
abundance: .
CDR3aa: CASSFHSGRREGREQYF
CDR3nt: TGCGCCAGCAGCTTTCATTCCGGTAGGCGGGAGGGCCGGGAGCAGTACTTC

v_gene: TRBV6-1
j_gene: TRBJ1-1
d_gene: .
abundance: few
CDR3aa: CASSEVTGVAEAFF
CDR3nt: TGTGCCAGCAGTGAAGTGACGGGGGTAGCTGAAGCTTTCTTT

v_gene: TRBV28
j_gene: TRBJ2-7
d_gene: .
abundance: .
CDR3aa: CASSSPGYEQYF
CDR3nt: TGTGCCAGCAGTTCCCCCGGGTACGAGCAGTACTTC

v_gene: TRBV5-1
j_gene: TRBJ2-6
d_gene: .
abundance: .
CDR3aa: CASRAGTTGANVLTF
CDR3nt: TGCGCCAGCAGGGCGGGCACAACTGGGGCCAACGTCCTGACTTTC

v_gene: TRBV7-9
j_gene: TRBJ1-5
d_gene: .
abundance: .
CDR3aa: CASSEAQGNQPQHF
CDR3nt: TGTGCCAGCAGTGAAGCGCAGGGGAATCAGCCCCAGCATTTT

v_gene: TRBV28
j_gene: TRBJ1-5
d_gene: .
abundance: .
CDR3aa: CAHRLDSNQPQHF
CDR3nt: TGTGCCCACCGGCTGGATAGCAATCAGCCCCAGCATTTT

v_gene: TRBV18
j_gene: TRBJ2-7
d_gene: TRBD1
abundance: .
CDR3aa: CASSPTGTVAYEQYF
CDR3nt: TGTGCCAGCTCACCGACCGGGACAGTGGCCTACGAGCAGTACTTC

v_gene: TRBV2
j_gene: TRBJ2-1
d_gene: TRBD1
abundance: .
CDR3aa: CASSEDRGYNEQFF
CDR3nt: TGTGCCAGCAGTGAGGACAGGGGGTACAATGAGCAGTTCTTC

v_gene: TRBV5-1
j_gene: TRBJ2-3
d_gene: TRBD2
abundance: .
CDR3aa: CASSLGLAGPRTDTQYF
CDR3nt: TGCGCCAGCAGCTTGGGCCTAGCGGGTCCTCGCACAGATACGCAGTATTTT

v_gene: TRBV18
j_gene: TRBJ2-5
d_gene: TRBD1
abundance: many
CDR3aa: CASSPSLTGGETQYF
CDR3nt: TGTGCCAGCTCACCATCGCTTACAGGGGGCGAGACCCAGTACTTC

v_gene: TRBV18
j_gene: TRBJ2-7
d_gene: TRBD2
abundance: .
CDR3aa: CASSPAASGSYEQYF
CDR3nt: TGTGCCAGCTCACCAGCTGCTAGCGGGAGCTACGAGCAGTACTTC

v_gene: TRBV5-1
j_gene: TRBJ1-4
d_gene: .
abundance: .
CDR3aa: CASSFGGPNEKLFF
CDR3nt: TGCGCCAGCAGCTTCGGCGGACCTAATGAAAAACTGTTTTTT

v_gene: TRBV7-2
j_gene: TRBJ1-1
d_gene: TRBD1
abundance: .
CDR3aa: CASSIRQGGEAFF
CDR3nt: TGTGCCAGCAGCATCAGACAGGGCGGTGAAGCTTTCTTT

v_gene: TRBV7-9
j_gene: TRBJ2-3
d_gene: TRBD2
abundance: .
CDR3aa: CASSFIRTSGLDTQYF
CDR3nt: TGTGCCAGCAGCTTCATCCGGACTAGCGGGCTAGATACGCAGTATTTT

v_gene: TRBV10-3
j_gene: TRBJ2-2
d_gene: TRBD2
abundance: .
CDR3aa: CAISVLAGGPNGELFF
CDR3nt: TGTGCCATCAGTGTACTAGCGGGAGGGCCGAATGGGGAGCTGTTTTTT

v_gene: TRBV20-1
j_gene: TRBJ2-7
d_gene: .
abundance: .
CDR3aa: CSARDWDEQYF
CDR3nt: TGCAGTGCTAGAGATTGGGACGAGCAGTACTTC

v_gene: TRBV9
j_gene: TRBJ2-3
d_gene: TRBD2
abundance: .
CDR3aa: CASSVGTSDRTDTQYF
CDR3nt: TGTGCCAGCAGCGTAGGAACTAGCGATCGCACAGATACGCAGTATTTT

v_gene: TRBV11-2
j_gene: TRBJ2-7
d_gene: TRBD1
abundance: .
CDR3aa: CASSLARVRGMQGGQYF
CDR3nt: TGTGCCAGCAGCTTAGCCCGTGTCAGGGGGATGCAAGGGGGGCAGTACTTC

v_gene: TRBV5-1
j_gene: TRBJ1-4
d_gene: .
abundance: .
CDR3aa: CASSVGQSEEKLFF
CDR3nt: TGCGCCAGCAGCGTAGGACAAAGCGAAGAAAAACTGTTTTTT

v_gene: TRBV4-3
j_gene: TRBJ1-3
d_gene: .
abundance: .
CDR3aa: CASSQRSDMEGGNSGNTIYF
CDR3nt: TGCGCCAGCAGCCAACGATCCGACATGGAGGGCGGCAATTCTGGAAACACCATATATTTT

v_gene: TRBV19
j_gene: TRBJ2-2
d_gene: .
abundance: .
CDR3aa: CASRDRPNTGELFF
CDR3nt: TGTGCCAGTAGGGACAGACCGAACACCGGGGAGCTGTTTTTT

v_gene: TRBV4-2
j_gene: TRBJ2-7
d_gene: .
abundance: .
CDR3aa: CASSQKWAETYEQYF
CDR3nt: TGTGCCAGCAGCCAAAAGTGGGCCGAAACCTACGAGCAGTACTTC